This T cell receptor beta chain was sequenced during a study of blood T cell repertoires in COVID-19 (dated by TCRdb to 2018 to 2020). Study-wide context: Samples covering the acute and convalescent phases of COVID-19 were provided by collaborators in the United States, Italy and Spain. The prospective study material was composed of cDNA or gDNA derived from T cells, B-cell-depleted T cells, or PBMCs. Deeply sampled blood TCRbeta repertoires from subjects exposed to, actively infected with, or recovered from COVID-19 were included in the dataset. The repertoires were released in a freely available public database meant as a resource for research on the immune response to SARS-CoV-2. The samples were drawn from the first 160 participants of the ongoing ImmuneRACE study and from over 950 subjects provided by 6 global collaborators. The sample metadata nearly always contained a de-identified subject ID, COVID-19 status, age in years and sex. Where available, HLA class I and class II types were taken from metadata supplied by the sample provider and were not determined by assay-based typing.

From cysteine to phenylalanine, the CDR3 is 14 amino acids long. CDR3 DNA is the only sequence kept; it has 42 bases, read in frame from the first base. The germline V gene specifies SGDLS as CDR1 and YYNGEE as CDR2. V and J are trimmed by 4 bases and 4 bases, and the gene matches miss 4 bases of the junction. TCRbeta CDR3 regions were amplified from genomic DNA using the immunoSEQ Assay, a bias-controlled multiplex PCR. Per the authors' processing: The number of nucleated cells in each sample was estimated from the amplification of reference gene primers within the assay. To quantify the absolute abundance of each unique TCRbeta CDR3 rearrangement, sequence reads were collapsed and filtered. For each sample, productive Simpson clonality was calculated as the square root of Simpson's diversity index across productive rearrangements. The table was pulled from immuneACCESS by TCRdb, which kept in-frame rearrangements only. Such tables lose some clones; where checked, under half of the loss comes from unresolved V genes, and the rest has no known cause. V, J and clone size reflect that table, while D and trimming were determined from the DNA. In this sample the table shows approximately 670,000 clones, 70% to 90% of which occur a single time. The top ten hold under 0.3% of the sample.

Each collaborating institution followed its own protocols to collect whole blood in K2EDTA tubes. For TCRbeta analysis, collaborator samples were shipped as frozen whole blood, as isolated PBMCs, or as DNA extracted from either sample type. As regards this clone: This receptor's antigen is unknown. No clone much larger than this one lies a single base away; base qualities are absent.

Beyond this particular receptor, the publication reports: The amount of clinical and demographic metadata varied by source and participant and was provided uncurated.

This clonotype originated in a woman in her late teens or twenties with acute or convalescent COVID-19. This receptor chain uses TRBV9 and TRBJ1-3; 8 central nucleotides agree with TRBD1. Sequencing was carried out using peripheral blood. The CDR3 region has the sequence CASSPSGGGNTIYF. Here is the DNA: TGTGCCAGCAGCCCTTCAGGGGGCGGAAACACCATATATTTT.